Following are 26 T cell receptor beta chains from one sample sequenced in a study of CD8 T cells in Susac syndrome (dated by TCRdb to the late 2010s). The protocol used for the library was the immunoSEQ multiplex PCR assay. RNA was extracted using the RNeasy kit, and roughly 0.5 to 1 ug of the RNA was reverse transcribed with random hexamers. Through fastp at Q25 and MiXCR, TCRdb rebuilt clones from the public reads, retaining in-frame beta chains. CDR3 protein duplicates are merged, each entry listing the most common genes and DNA. For this sample there are under 95,000 distinct CDR3 sequences; around 94% appear just once. The ten top clones hold less than 0.4% of the sample. Sequenced material: CD4+ T cells from PBMCs. Every receptor here comes from a human donor with Susac syndrome.

This sequence joins TRBV6-6 and TRBJ2-7; a weak D match, TRBD2 (6 bases). Trimming left V 8 bases short and J 0 bases short, with 17 bases between. In germline, CDR1 is MNHNY, CDR2 SVGAGI (reference sequence). The length of the CDR3 is 15 residues. The CDR3 sequence: CASGRGGSSSYEQYF. The CDR3 DNA sequence: TGTGCCAGCGGGCGGGGCGGGTCAAGCTCCTACGAGCAGTACTTC.

In this sample, this clonotype turned up a few times. The chain links TRBV27 to TRBJ1-6; TRBD1 agrees at 9 bases. The germline CDR1 and CDR2 sequences are MNHEY and SMNVEV (reference sequence). After removal of 2 bases from V and 4 bases from J, the junction contained 0 bases not matched to a gene. The CDR3 consists of 15 residues. The CDR3 is CASSLGTGYNSPLHF. The CDR3 DNA follows: TGTGCCAGCAGTTTAGGGACAGGGTATAATTCACCCCTCCACTTT.

The chain joins TRBV29-1 to TRBJ1-1; possible D gene TRBD1, 6 bases. Trimming removed 6 bases at V and 3 bases at J, with 14 bases between. Germline CDR1 and CDR2: SQVTM and ANQGSEA. This CDR3 region has 13 residues. CDR3 nucleotide sequence: TGCAGCGTGGCTCTGGGGGCTCACACTGAAGCTTTCTTT. Residues: CSVALGAHTEAFF.

The chain combines TRBV10-3 with TRBJ1-1; TRBD1 agrees at 7 bases. With 6 bases clipped from V and 4 bases from J, the junction kept 5 bases outside the gene matches. This CDR3 spans 13 amino acids. Per the germline V gene, CDR1 is ENHRY and CDR2 is SYGVKD. The DNA for the CDR3 is TGTGCCATCAGGACGGACAGGACCACTGAAGCTTTCTTT. It encodes CAIRTDRTTEAFF.

The rearrangement links TRBV28 to TRBJ2-1, with unresolved D. V was clipped by 1 base and J by 11 bases, with 9 bases between them. The CDR3 length is 12 residues. Germline V gene data show CDR1 as MDHEN and CDR2 as SYDVKM. The CDR3 protein is CASSLLGLQQFF. The CDR3, as DNA: TGTGCCAGCAGTTTATTAGGGCTCCAGCAGTTCTTC.

The rearrangement uses TRBV5-1 and TRBJ2-5; 9 nucleotides line up with TRBD1. V shed 5 bases and J 2 bases; nucleotides not matched to a gene: 10. This CDR3 has 16 residues. The germline gives CDR1 SGHRS, CDR2 YFSETQ. The CDR3 nucleotides read TGCGCCAGCAGGACCCCGGGACAGGGCGGACAAGAGACCCAGTACTTC. As protein: CASRTPGQGGQETQYF.

This clonotype was recorded once. The chain combines TRBV7-6 with TRBJ2-3; the D is unclear. CDR1 is SGHVS and CDR2 is FNYEAQ in the germline V gene. V gave up 1 base and J gave up 0 bases, with 11 bases separating them. The CDR3 is 16 residues long. The CDR3 DNA follows: TGTGCCAGCAGCTTAGGCACAACCGTTAGCACAGATACGCAGTATTTT. It yields the protein CASSLGTTVSTDTQYF.

The chain recombines TRBV6-6 with TRBJ2-2, with D perhaps TRBD1 or TRBD2 (5 bases each). This CDR3 comprises 15 residues. In germline, CDR1 is MNHNY, CDR2 SVGAGI (reference sequence). Trimming left V 7 bases short and J 0 bases short, with 12 bases between. For the CDR3, the DNA is TGTGCCAGCACCCACGGGGCCGCGAACACCGGGGAGCTGTTTTTT. This codes for CASTHGAANTGELFF.

The chain links TRBV30 to TRBJ1-6, with D unresolved. V gave up 2 bases and J gave up 7 bases, with 12 bases separating them. The CDR3 is made up of 14 amino acids. Germline V lookup: CDR1 GTSNPN, CDR2 SVGIG (reference sequence). In DNA, the CDR3 is TGTGCCTGGAGTCTCGACTCTAACAATTCACCCCTCCACTTT. It yields the protein CAWSLDSNNSPLHF.

The J gene is TRBJ2-2, the V gene TRBV12-3 or TRBV12-4, with no clear D. The CDR3 has 13 residues. The V and J ends lost 1 base and 6 bases respectively, with 6 bases between them. Written as DNA, the CDR3 is TGTGCCAGCAGTTTAGGGGTGGCCGGGGAGCTGTTTTTT. Its protein is CASSLGVAGELFF.

The chain recombines TRBV15 with TRBJ1-5; weak D call: TRBD1 (6 bases). Deletions cut 4 bases from V and 6 bases from J, with 16 bases between. In germline, CDR1 is LNHNV, CDR2 YYDKDF (reference sequence). The CDR3 sequence is 15 residues long. The CDR3 loop reads CATSNRDDSGQPQHF. The CDR3 nucleotides read TGTGCCACCAGCAACAGGGACGACTCGGGTCAGCCCCAGCATTTT.

Only one count was recorded for this clonotype. V and J are TRBV4-1 and TRBJ2-7; 9 positions agree with TRBD2. Germline loops: CDR1 MGHRA, CDR2 YSYEKL. There are 16 residues in the CDR3. With V trimmed by 1 base and J by 0 bases, 4 bases remained unmatched. The CDR3 protein is CASSQAGGLASYEQYF. Here the CDR3 DNA reads TGCGCCAGCAGCCAAGCAGGGGGACTAGCCTCCTACGAGCAGTACTTC.

CDR3 residues: CASSWGLAEDTQYF. CDR3 DNA sequence: TGCGCCAGCAGCTGGGGACTAGCGGAAGATACGCAGTATTTT. This chain connects TRBV5-1 to TRBJ2-3; the match to TRBD2 covers 11 bases. This CDR3 region has 14 residues. Unmatched junction bases numbered 2, after V lost 3 bases and J lost 5 bases. Germline V CDR1 and CDR2: SGHRS, YFSETQ.

This chain links TRBV20-1 with TRBJ2-1; a possible D gene is TRBD2 (6 bases). V lost 0 bases, J lost 9 bases, and 12 bases lay in between. Germline CDR1 reads DFQATT; CDR2 reads SNEGSKA (reference sequence). CDR3 length: 13 residues. In DNA form, the CDR3 reads TGCAGTGCTAGAGAGGAGGGCCGGAGTGAGCAGTTCTTC. Its protein product is CSAREEGRSEQFF.

The rearrangement joins TRBV14 to TRBJ1-6; 7 nucleotides agree with TRBD1. The CDR3 contains 15 residues. Per germline, CDR1 SGHDN and CDR2 FVKESK. Germline trimming cut 3 bases from V and 11 bases from J; bases unmatched to any gene: 10. CDR3 in amino acids: CASSQDPQGKAPLHF. DNA of the CDR3: TGTGCCAGCAGCCAGGACCCACAGGGGAAAGCACCCCTCCACTTT.

This clonotype appeared a few times. The CDR3 region has the DNA TGTGCCAGCAGCCGGGATACGGGGTACGAGCAGTACTTC. Translation: CASSRDTGYEQYF. The chain joins TRBV9 to TRBJ2-7, with D possibly matching TRBD2 (5 bases). V lost 4 bases and J 4 bases, leaving 12 bases between the germline ends. In germline, CDR1 is SGDLS, CDR2 YYNGEE. The CDR3 runs 13 residues. Full variable domain (missing parts from reference TRBV9 and TRBJ2-7): DSGVTQTPKHLITATGQRVTLRCSPRSGDLSVYWYQQSLDQGLQFLIQYYNGEERAKGNILERFSAQQFPDLHSELNLSSLELGDSALYFCASSRDTGYEQYFGPGTRLTVT.

Written as DNA, the CDR3 is TGTGCCAGCAGCGAGACATATACTCAGCCCCAGCATTTT. Its translation: CASSETYTQPQHF. The genes are TRBV7-2 and TRBJ1-5; D is unclear. Per the germline V gene, CDR1 is SGHTA and CDR2 is FQGNSA. The germline V and J ends were trimmed by 5 bases and 6 bases, with 11 bases remaining between them. CDR3 length equals 13 residues.

CDR3 coding DNA: TGCAGTGCTAGCGCCCGTGGGGCCGGGGAGCTGTTTTTT. This sequence encodes CSASARGAGELFF. The V gene is TRBV20-1, the J gene TRBJ2-2; D gene unclear. This CDR3 spans 13 amino acids. V gave up 3 bases and J gave up 6 bases, with 11 bases separating them. Per the germline V gene, CDR1 is DFQATT and CDR2 is SNEGSKA (reference sequence).

This rearrangement joins TRBV5-1 to TRBJ1-1; D uncertain. The germline V gene has CDR1 SGHRS and CDR2 YFSETQ. The CDR3 has 14 residues. Trimming shortened V by 0 bases and J by 1 base, and 7 bases separated the two germline ends. CDR3 sequence (DNA): TGCGCCAGCAGCTTGGGGTATTCGAACACTGAAGCTTTCTTT. Encoded protein: CASSLGYSNTEAFF.

The rearrangement uses TRBV7-2 and TRBJ2-5; 9 bases line up with TRBD1. Germline CDR1 and CDR2: SGHTA and FQGNSA. The CDR3 runs 15 residues. The V segment lost 6 bases and the J segment 4 bases; nucleotides outside the gene matches: 9. The CDR3 sequence: CASRKNTGGSETQYF. DNA for the CDR3: TGTGCCAGCAGGAAAAATACAGGGGGCTCAGAGACCCAGTACTTC.

About this clonotype: A junction boundary mismatches the germline segment, possibly from a read error. The CDR3 protein is CASSKTGVSDEQYF. DNA of the CDR3: TGTGCCAGCAGCAAGACAGGGGTCTCCGACGAGCAGTACTTC. The rearrangement links TRBV7-9 to TRBJ2-7; 8 nucleotides align to TRBD1. The germline V gene encodes CDR1 SEHNR and CDR2 FQNEAQ (reference sequence). The CDR3 contains 14 residues.

This rearrangement joins TRBV19 to TRBJ1-6; D is undetermined. The V end lost 6 bases, the J end lost 7 bases, and 16 bases lay between the germline ends. This CDR3 has 15 residues. Germline lookup yields CDR1 LNHDA and CDR2 SQIVND (reference sequence). CDR3 coding DNA: TGTGCCAGTAGCCGTGAGGAGGGTCCGAATTCACCCCTCCACTTT. Its translation: CASSREEGPNSPLHF.

The V gene is TRBV20-1, the J gene TRBJ2-7, with D maybe TRBD2 (5 bases). This CDR3 has 12 residues. Trimming removed 4 bases at V and 4 bases at J, with 11 bases between. CDR1 DFQATT and CDR2 SNEGSKA come from the germline V gene (reference sequence). The CDR3 DNA reads as TGCAGTGCTAAAGGAGGCCCATACGAGCAGTACTTC. Protein product: CSAKGGPYEQYF.

This chain uses TRBV5-1 with TRBJ1-2, with D unresolved. The germline V gene encodes CDR1 SGHRS and CDR2 YFSETQ. The V end lost 0 bases, the J end lost 6 bases, and 6 bases lay between the germline ends. The CDR3 is 12 amino acids. The CDR3 sequence: CASSLVRDGYTF. CDR3 bases: TGCGCCAGCAGCTTGGTCCGGGATGGCTACACCTTC.

The chain couples TRBV15 to TRBJ2-1; 10 bases fit TRBD1. The trim removed 6 bases at V and 6 bases at J, leaving 11 bases unmatched. Germline-derived CDR1 and CDR2 are LNHNV and YYDKDF (reference sequence). The CDR3 loop spans 16 amino acids. The CDR3 loop reads CATRGLETGGFNEQFF. The CDR3 nucleotides are TGTGCCACCAGAGGTTTGGAGACAGGGGGCTTCAATGAGCAGTTCTTC.

The rearrangement joins TRBV5-1 to TRBJ1-1; weak D call: TRBD1 (6 bases). The CDR3 sequence is 13 residues long. CDR1 is SGHRS, CDR2 YFSETQ, per germline. With 4 bases removed from V and 5 bases from J, the gap between germline ends came to 12 bases. Written as DNA, the CDR3 is TGCGCCAGCAGCATGGGGGGCGCTACTGAAGCTTTCTTT. Its protein product is CASSMGGATEAFF.